This T cell receptor beta chain was obtained from a study of T cell changes during pregnancy in multiple sclerosis. Germline V gene lookup returns CDR1 GTSNPN and CDR2 SVGIG (reference sequence). The CDR3 has 14 residues. With 3 bases removed from V and 8 bases from J, the gap between germline ends came to 17 bases. Assay used: immunoSEQ multiplex PCR; TCRdb lists only in-frame clones, some missing. The sample holds 35,000 to 45,000 clones; 85% to 95% are singletons and the top ten take roughly 1.2%. This TCR was sampled from a female donor with multiple sclerosis, enrolled in a pregnancy study. Sequences were derived from peripheral blood, sampled before pregnancy. This chain links TRBV30 with TRBJ2-1; a possible D gene is TRBD1 (6 bases). CDR3: CAWRRAQGAYEQFF. The CDR3 nucleotides are TGTGCCTGGAGGCGTGCACAGGGAGCCTATGAGCAGTTCTTC.